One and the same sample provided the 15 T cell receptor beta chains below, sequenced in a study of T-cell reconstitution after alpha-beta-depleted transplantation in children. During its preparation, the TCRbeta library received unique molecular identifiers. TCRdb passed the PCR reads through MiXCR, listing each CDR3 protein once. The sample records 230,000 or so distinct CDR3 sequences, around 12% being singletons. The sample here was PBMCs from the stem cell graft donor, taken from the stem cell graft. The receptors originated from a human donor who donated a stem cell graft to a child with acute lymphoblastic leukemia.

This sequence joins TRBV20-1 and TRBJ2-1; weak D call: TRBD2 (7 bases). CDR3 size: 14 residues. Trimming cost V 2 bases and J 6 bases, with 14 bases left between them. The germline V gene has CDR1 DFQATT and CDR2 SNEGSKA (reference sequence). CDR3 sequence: CSARWGGPGNEQFF. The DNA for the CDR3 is TGCAGTGCTAGATGGGGGGGGCCGGGCAATGAGCAGTTCTTC.

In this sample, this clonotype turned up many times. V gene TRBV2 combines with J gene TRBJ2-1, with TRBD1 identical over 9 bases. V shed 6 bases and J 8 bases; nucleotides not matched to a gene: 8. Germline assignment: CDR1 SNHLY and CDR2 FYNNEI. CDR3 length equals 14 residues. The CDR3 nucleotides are TGTGCCAGCAGGGATTCGGGACAGGGCGATGAGCAGTTCTTC. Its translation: CASRDSGQGDEQFF.

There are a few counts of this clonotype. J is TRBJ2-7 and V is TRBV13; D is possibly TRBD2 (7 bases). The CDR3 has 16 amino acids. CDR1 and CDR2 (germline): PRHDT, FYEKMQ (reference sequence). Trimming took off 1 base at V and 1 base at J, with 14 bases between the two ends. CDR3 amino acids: CASSLAGGSSSYEQYF. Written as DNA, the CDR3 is TGTGCCAGCAGCTTAGCGGGGGGCTCCTCGTCCTACGAGCAGTACTTC.

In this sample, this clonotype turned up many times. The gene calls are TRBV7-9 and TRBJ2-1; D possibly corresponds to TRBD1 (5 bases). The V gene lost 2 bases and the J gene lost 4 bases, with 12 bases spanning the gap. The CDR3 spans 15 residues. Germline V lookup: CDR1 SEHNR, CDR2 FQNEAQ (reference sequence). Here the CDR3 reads CASSLKGARYNEQFF. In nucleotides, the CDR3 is TGTGCCAGCAGCTTAAAAGGGGCGCGGTACAATGAGCAGTTCTTC.

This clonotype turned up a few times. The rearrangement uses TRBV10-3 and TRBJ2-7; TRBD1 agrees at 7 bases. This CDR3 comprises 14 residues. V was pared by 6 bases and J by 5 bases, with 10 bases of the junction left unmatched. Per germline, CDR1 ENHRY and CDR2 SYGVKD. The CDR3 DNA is TGTGCCATCAGAGCCGGGACAGATACCAACGAGCAGTACTTC. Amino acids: CAIRAGTDTNEQYF.

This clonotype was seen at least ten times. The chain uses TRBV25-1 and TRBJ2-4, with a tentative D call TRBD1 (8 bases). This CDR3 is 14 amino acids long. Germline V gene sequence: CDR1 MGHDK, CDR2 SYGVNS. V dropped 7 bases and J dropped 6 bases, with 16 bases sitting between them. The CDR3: CASNPTGGGNIQYF. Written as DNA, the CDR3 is TGTGCCAGCAACCCTACAGGGGGGGGAAACATTCAGTACTTC. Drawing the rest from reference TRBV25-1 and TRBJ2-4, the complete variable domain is EADIYQTPRYLVIGTGKKITLECSQTMGHDKMYWYQQDPGMELHLIHYSYGVNSTEKGDLSSESTVSRIRTEHFPLTLESARPSHTSQYLCASNPTGGGNIQYFGAGTRLSVL.

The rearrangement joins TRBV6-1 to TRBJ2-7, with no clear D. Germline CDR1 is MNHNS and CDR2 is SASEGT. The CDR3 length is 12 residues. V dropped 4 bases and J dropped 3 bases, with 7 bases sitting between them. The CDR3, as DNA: TGTGCCAGCAGTGTTCTCATCTACGAGCAGTACTTC. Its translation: CASSVLIYEQYF.

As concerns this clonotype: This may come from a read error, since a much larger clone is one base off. CDR3 nucleotide sequence: TGTGCCAGCAGTTTAAGATACAGTGAGCAGTTCTTC. Encoded protein: CASSLRYSEQFF. The chain has TRBV28 and TRBJ2-1; no clear D gene. The CDR3 has 12 amino acids. Germline CDR1 MDHEN, CDR2 SYDVKM.

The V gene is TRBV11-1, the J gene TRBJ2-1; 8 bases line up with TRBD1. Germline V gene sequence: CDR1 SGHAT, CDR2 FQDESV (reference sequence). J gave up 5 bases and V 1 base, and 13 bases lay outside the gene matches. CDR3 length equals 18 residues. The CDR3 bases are TGTGCCAGCAGCTTAGGGAGGACAGGGATTGGGCCCCACAATGAGCAGTTCTTC. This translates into CASSLGRTGIGPHNEQFF.

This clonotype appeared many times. The CDR3 DNA reads TGTGCCAGCCTGTCCCAGTCTAATTCACCCCTCCACTTT. This gives the protein CASLSQSNSPLHF. This chain joins TRBV12-3 or TRBV12-4 and TRBJ1-6; D unresolved. V was trimmed by 8 bases and J by 6 bases, leaving 11 bases between them. CDR3 size: 13 residues.

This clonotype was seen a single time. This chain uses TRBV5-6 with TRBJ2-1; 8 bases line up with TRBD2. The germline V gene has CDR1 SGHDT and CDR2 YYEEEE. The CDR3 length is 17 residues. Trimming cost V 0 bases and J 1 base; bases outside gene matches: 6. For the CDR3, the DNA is TGTGCCAGCAGCTTGGCCATTGGCGGGAGGTCCTACAATGAGCAGTTCTTC. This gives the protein CASSLAIGGRSYNEQFF.

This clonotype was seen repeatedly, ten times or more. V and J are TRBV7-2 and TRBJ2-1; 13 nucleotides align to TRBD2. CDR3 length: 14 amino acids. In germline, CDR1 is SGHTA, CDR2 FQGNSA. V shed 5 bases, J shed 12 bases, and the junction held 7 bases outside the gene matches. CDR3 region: CASSPGLAGVRQFF. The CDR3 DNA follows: TGTGCCAGCAGCCCTGGACTAGCGGGGGTACGGCAGTTCTTC.

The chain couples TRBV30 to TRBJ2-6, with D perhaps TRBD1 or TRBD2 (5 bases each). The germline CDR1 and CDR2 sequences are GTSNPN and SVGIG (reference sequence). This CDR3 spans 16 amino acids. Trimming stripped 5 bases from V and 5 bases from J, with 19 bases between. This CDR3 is CAWGSGTSFWANVLTF. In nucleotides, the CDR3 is TGTGCCTGGGGTTCCGGGACCTCCTTCTGGGCCAACGTCCTGACTTTC.

The CDR3 coding sequence is TGTGCCAGCAGCGATACGACTAGCGCTTCCTACGAGCAGTACTTC. Residues: CASSDTTSASYEQYF. The chain uses TRBV7-9 and TRBJ2-7; 8 bases agree with TRBD2. Germline V gene lookup returns CDR1 SEHNR and CDR2 FQNEAQ (reference sequence). V trimming: 5 bases; J trimming: 1 base; junction bases outside the gene matches: 7. The CDR3 is made up of 15 amino acids.

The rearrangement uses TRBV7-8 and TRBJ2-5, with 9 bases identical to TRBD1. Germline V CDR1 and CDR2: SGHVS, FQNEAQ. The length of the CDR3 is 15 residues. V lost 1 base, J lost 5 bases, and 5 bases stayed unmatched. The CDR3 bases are TGTGCCAGCAGCTTAGGCGGACAGGGGCTGGAGACCCAGTACTTC. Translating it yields CASSLGGQGLETQYF.